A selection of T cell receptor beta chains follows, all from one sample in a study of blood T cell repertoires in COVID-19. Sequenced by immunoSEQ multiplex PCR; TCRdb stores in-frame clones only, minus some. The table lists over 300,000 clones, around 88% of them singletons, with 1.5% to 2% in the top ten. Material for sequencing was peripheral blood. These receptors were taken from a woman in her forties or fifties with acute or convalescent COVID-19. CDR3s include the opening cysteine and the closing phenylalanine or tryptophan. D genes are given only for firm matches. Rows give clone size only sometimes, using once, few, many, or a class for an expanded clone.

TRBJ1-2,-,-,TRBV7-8,CASSLQGSYGYTF,TGTGCCAGCAGCTTACAGGGGAGCTATGGCTACACCTTC
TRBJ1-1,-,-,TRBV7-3,CASSDDRSEAFF,TGTGCCAGCAGCGACGACAGGTCTGAAGCTTTCTTT
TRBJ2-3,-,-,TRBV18,CASSHRQGLTDTQYF,TGTGCCAGCTCACACCGACAGGGACTCACAGATACGCAGTATTTT
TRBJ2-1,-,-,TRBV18,CASSPLLEDEQFF,TGTGCCAGCTCACCCCTACTAGAGGATGAGCAGTTCTTC
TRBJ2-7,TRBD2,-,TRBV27,CASSPLFSSGRVAFWYF,TGTGCCAGCAGTCCCCTGTTCTCTAGCGGGAGGGTTGCCTTTTGGTACTTC
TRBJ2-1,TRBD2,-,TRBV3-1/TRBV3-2,CASSRFGGSSNEQFF,TGTGCCAGCAGCCGTTTCGGGGGGAGCAGTAATGAGCAGTTCTTC
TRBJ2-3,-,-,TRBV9,CASSVDPERDTQYF,TGTGCCAGCAGCGTAGACCCGGAGCGGGATACGCAGTATTTT
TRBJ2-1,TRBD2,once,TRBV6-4,CASSDEPSGSNEQFF,TGTGCCAGCAGTGATGAGCCTAGCGGGAGCAATGAGCAGTTCTTC
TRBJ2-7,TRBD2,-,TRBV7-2,CASSHKWAGVVEQYF,TGTGCCAGCAGCCACAAATGGGCGGGAGTGGTTGAGCAGTACTTC
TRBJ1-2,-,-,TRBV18,CASSPVRQESNYGYTF,TGTGCCAGCTCACCAGTGAGACAGGAGTCTAACTATGGCTACACCTTC
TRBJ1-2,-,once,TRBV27,CASTSIGQSNYGYTF,TGTGCCAGCACTTCTATTGGACAGTCTAACTATGGCTACACCTTC
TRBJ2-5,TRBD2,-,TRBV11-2,CASSFKLSGSETQYF,TGTGCCAGCAGCTTCAAGCTCAGCGGGAGTGAGACCCAGTACTTC
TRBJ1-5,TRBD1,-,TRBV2,CASKGGSFNQPQHF,TGTGCCAGCAAAGGGGGCAGCTTCAATCAGCCCCAGCATTTT
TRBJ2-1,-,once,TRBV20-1,CSASLSLRAPYNEQFF,TGCAGTGCTAGTCTATCACTCCGCGCCCCCTACAATGAGCAGTTCTTC
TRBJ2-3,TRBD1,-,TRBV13,CASSLTGNTDTQYF,TGTGCCAGCAGCTTGACAGGGAACACAGATACGCAGTATTTT
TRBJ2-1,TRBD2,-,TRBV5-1,CASSLEGAGVDEQFF,TGCGCCAGCAGCTTGGAGGGAGCGGGAGTGGATGAGCAGTTCTTC
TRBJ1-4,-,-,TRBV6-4,CASSDSRPAANEKLFF,TGTGCCAGCAGTGACTCGAGGCCGGCAGCTAATGAAAAACTGTTTTTT
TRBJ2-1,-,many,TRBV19,CASSSPDYQSYNEQFF,TGTGCCAGTAGTTCCCCAGACTACCAGAGCTACAATGAGCAGTTCTTC
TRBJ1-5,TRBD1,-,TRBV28,CASSLFWRQGFHQPQHF,TGTGCCAGCAGTTTATTTTGGAGACAGGGGTTTCATCAGCCCCAGCATTTT
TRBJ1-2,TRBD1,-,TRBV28,CAGQGRNYGYTF,TGTGCCGGACAGGGACGCAACTATGGCTACACCTTC
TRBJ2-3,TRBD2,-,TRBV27,CASSSAGGRADTQYF,TGTGCCAGCAGCTCAGCGGGAGGGAGGGCAGATACGCAGTATTTT
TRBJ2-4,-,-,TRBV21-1,CASSSQGDLVDRDQNIQYF,TGTGCCAGCAGCTCCCAAGGGGACCTAGTGGACAGGGACCAAAACATTCAGTACTTC
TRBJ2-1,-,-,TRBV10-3,CAISESAGSNGNEQFF,TGTGCCATCAGTGAGTCTGCGGGGTCCAACGGCAATGAGCAGTTCTTC